This T cell receptor beta chain is drawn from a study of T cells in localized non-small cell lung cancer. Study observations and caveats: Only one tumor region was sequenced, so heterogeneity remains possible. Uninvolved adjacent lung had higher T cell clonality than tumor and all other tissues. Adjacent lung was found to contain a median roughly 60 of the top 100 tumor clones.

The CDR3 is 12 amino acids. The V and J ends lost 2 bases and 12 bases, in that order; junction bases with no gene match: 4. The germline V gene has CDR1 GTSNPN and CDR2 SVGIG (reference sequence). About this clone: Antigen unknown.

Sequencing was performed with immunoSEQ multiplex PCR; in TCRdb, only in-frame clones are kept and a portion is missing. The sample holds almost 40,000 clones; roughly 85% are singletons and the top ten take roughly 5.4%. The clonotype originates from a male donor older than 55 with stage II lung adenocarcinoma. This specimen was peripheral blood mononuclear cells, taken before any cancer treatment. The chain has TRBV30 and TRBJ2-1; 10 bases align to TRBD2. The CDR3 DNA reads TGTGCCTGGAGTAGAGCGGGAGGGCCGCAGTTCTTC. Translation: CAWSRAGGPQFF.